Included here is one T cell receptor (beta chain) sequence, with context. Trimming cost V 3 bases and J 2 bases, with 23 bases left between them. The CDR3 runs 19 residues. Germline V gives CDR1 LNHDA, CDR2 SQIVND (reference sequence). This sample is part of a study of blood T cell repertoires in COVID-19. The authors' processing: Estimates of nucleated cell counts were drawn from the amplification of reference gene primers. The method was immunoSEQ multiplex PCR; TCRdb's version includes in-frame clones alone and lacks a portion of them. That table is the source of V, J and clone size, and D and trimming were worked out from the DNA. The data hold just over 70,000 clones, with approximately 90% observed a single time.

The V and J genes are TRBV19 and TRBJ1-5; D perhaps matches TRBD1 (6 bases). This sequence originates from a human donor in a cohort sampled during active COVID-19. The sequenced sample was peripheral blood. CDR3 in DNA: TGTGCCAGTAGTATGGTTCAGATGTTCGGGGGGGCGGGCAATCAGCCCCAGCATTTT. It translates to CASSMVQMFGGAGNQPQHF.